The source of this TCR beta chain is a study of blood T cell repertoires in COVID-19. Across the study: The samples span acute and convalescent COVID-19 from the United States, Italy and Spain. Nucleic acid was either cDNA or gDNA, and it came from T cells, B-cell-depleted T cells, or PBMCs.

Some clones are missing from TCRdb's copy, which holds only in-frame ones; the method was immunoSEQ multiplex PCR. The profile shows about 300,000 clones, around 90% of them singletons. Before being deemed recovered, Cohort 3 donors had two negative PCRs, clearance, or symptom resolution. The CDR3 contains 13 residues. V trimming: 3 bases; J trimming: 7 bases; junction bases outside the gene matches: 3. The chain carries TRBV12-3 or TRBV12-4 and TRBJ2-1; 7 bases match TRBD2. This clonotype was obtained from a woman aged 40 to 50 who had recovered from COVID-19. Sequenced: PBMCs or T cells enriched from blood (not recorded which). The CDR3 DNA follows: TGTGCCAGCAGTTTCCGGACTAGGAATGAGCAGTTCTTC. This translates into CASSFRTRNEQFF.